The 4 T cell receptor beta chains below come from one sample, sequenced in a study of blood T cell repertoires in COVID-19. Using immunoSEQ multiplex PCR, the repertoire was profiled, and TCRdb retains in-frame clones only, with some absent. The data show 450,000 to 500,000 clones, 70% to 90% seen once. The sequenced material came from PBMCs or T cells enriched from blood (not recorded which). The receptors shown here come from a woman aged 55-70 years who had recovered from COVID-19.

The chain recombines TRBV5-1 with TRBJ2-6; D is perhaps TRBD1 (6 bases). CDR1 SGHRS and CDR2 YFSETQ come from the germline V gene. The CDR3 consists of 16 residues. V was pared by 4 bases and J by 0 bases, with 11 bases between. CDR3 region: CASSTWTASGANVLTF. The CDR3 bases are TGCGCCAGCAGCACATGGACAGCCTCTGGGGCCAACGTCCTGACTTTC.

The DNA for the CDR3 is TGTGCCAGCAGCTTAGGCCGGGGGGACAATTCACCCCTCCACTTT. Its translation: CASSLGRGDNSPLHF. The V and J genes are TRBV13 and TRBJ1-6; D perhaps matches TRBD1 (5 bases). This CDR3 has 15 residues. The V end lost 0 bases, the J end lost 7 bases, and 10 bases lay between the germline ends. Germline lookup yields CDR1 PRHDT and CDR2 FYEKMQ (reference sequence).

The chain recombines TRBV5-4 with TRBJ2-3; TRBD2 is a possible D gene (6 bases). Germline CDR1 reads SGHNT; CDR2 reads YYREEE (reference sequence). This CDR3 contains 15 residues. The V gene lost 0 bases and the J gene lost 2 bases, with 10 bases spanning the gap. The chain's CDR3 is CASSLGAGTTDTQYF. The CDR3 coding sequence is TGTGCCAGCAGCTTGGGTGCGGGGACCACAGATACGCAGTATTTT. The full variable domain, completed using reference TRBV5-4 and TRBJ2-3, is ETGVTQSPTHLIKTRGQQVTLRCSSQSGHNTVSWYQQALGQGPQFIFQYYREEENGRGNFPPRFSGLQFPNYSSELNVNALELDDSALYLCASSLGAGTTDTQYFGPGTRLTVL.

The chain carries TRBV6-5 and TRBJ1-4; no clear D gene. Trimming removed 2 bases at V and 3 bases at J, with 10 bases between. CDR1 and CDR2 (germline): MNHEY, SVGAGI. The CDR3 consists of 15 residues. CDR3 sequence (DNA): TGTGCCAGCAGTTACGATGGGCCGCCTAATGAAAAACTGTTTTTT. Protein: CASSYDGPPNEKLFF.